The sequence of this T cell receptor beta chain was determined in a study of cytomegalovirus exposure and HLA in healthy donors. Concerning this clone: Its antigen is as yet unknown.

Germline loops: CDR1 SEHNR, CDR2 FQNEAQ (reference sequence). Trimming removed 6 bases from V and 1 base from J, with 6 bases in between. CDR3 length: 12 amino acids. Findings and limits, study-wide: On later analysis, the bulk of CMV-associated TCR beta chains appeared to be HLA-restricted.

Use of 60 Vbeta and 13 Jbeta primers characterized the PCR. The data were produced by immunoSEQ multiplex PCR, yet TCRdb's version contains in-frame clones alone and is incomplete. The data contain around 220,000 clones, 65% to 80% of them seen just once; the ten biggest clones take up 0.2% to 0.25%. This receptor was identified in a girl aged 2 to 10 in good health and CMV-seronegative. J is TRBJ1-2 and V is TRBV7-9, with TRBD1 as a possible D gene (5 bases). The sample comprised PBMCs. This CDR3 is CASRGLNYGYTF. For the CDR3, the DNA is TGTGCCAGCAGGGGACTTAACTATGGCTACACCTTC.